This record looks at one T cell receptor (beta chain) sequence and its context. This clonotype was seen repeatedly, ten times or more. Its antigen target is currently unknown. It has no much larger one-base neighbor in the sample; base qualities were not kept. The CDR3 starts with the cysteine, ends with the phenylalanine, and has 15 residues. Here the CDR3 DNA is all that survives: 45 bases in frame from base 1. V trim: 2 bases; J trim: 6 bases; unmatched bases: 3. Reading the germline V gene gives CDR1 KGHSH and CDR2 LQKENI. Sequencer: Illumina HiSeq 2000. Multiplex PCR amplification was used to generate the TCR beta chain libraries. High-throughput sequencing was used to analyze the amplified TCR beta chain products. TCRdb reworked the public reads: Q25 trimming with fastp, MiXCR clone assembly, productive beta chains retained. Every entry covers one CDR3 protein and lists the most common genes and DNA from its rows. This sample holds under 80,000 distinct CDR3 sequences; approximately 40% were observed only once. More than 7.5% of the sample belongs to the ten largest clones.

This record comes from a study of breast tumors, draining lymph nodes, adjacent tissues (dated by TCRdb to the mid-2010s). A note on the overall study: The study compared TCR beta repertoires across tumor, adjacent nontumor tissue and axillary lymph nodes from breast cancer patients. In human breast cancer, the study set out to evaluate how tumor, surrounding tissue and draining lymph node repertoires relate to one another and whether T cells may move between these sites. The full study reports these points: The data were considered consistent with the idea that most tumor T cells come from the lymph node and then expand in tumor tissue. Tumor T-cell repertoires showed less diversity than lymph node repertoires and more diversity than nontumor tissue repertoires, and tumor T-cell repertoires showed preferential V and J gene usage. The similarity between tumor and nontumor tissue repertoires was significantly greater in luminal-like breast cancer than in basal-like breast cancer. Rather than being directly demonstrated, the conclusion that tumor T cells originate in lymph nodes was presented as consistent with a hypothesis.

Source material: breast tumor tissue. The receptor was isolated from a female donor with breast cancer. Some clones in this sample may be carry-over from other donors' samples. The V and J segments used are TRBV18 and TRBJ1-6; TRBD1 fits 8 bases in the junction. The CDR3 protein: CASSPWTGINSPLHF. The DNA is TGTGCCAGCTCACCATGGACAGGGATTAATTCACCCCTCCACTTT.